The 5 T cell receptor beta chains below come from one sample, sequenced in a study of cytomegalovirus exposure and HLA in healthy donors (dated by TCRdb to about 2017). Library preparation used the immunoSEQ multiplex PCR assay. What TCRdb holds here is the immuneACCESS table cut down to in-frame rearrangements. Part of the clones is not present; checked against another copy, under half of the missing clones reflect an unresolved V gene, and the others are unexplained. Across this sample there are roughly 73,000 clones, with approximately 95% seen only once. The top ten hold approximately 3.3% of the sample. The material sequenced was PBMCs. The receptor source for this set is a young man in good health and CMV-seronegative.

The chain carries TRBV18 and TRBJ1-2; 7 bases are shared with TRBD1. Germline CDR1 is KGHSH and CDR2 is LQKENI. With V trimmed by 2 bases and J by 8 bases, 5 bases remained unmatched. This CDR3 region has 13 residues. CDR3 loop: CASSPTGEVGYTF. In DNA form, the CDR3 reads TGTGCCAGCTCACCAACAGGGGAAGTAGGCTACACCTTC.

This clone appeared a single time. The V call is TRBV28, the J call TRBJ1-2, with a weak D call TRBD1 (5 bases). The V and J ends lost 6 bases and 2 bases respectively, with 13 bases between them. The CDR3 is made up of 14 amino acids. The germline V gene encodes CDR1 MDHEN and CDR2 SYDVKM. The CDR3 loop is CASRKQAMNYGYTF. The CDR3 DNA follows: TGTGCCAGCAGAAAACAGGCCATGAACTATGGCTACACCTTC.

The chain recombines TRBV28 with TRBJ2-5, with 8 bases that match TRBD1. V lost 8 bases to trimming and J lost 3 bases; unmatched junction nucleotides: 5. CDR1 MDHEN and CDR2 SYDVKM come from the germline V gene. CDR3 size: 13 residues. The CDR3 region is CASRSGQEETQYF. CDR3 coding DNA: TGTGCCAGCCGCTCGGGACAGGAAGAGACCCAGTACTTC.

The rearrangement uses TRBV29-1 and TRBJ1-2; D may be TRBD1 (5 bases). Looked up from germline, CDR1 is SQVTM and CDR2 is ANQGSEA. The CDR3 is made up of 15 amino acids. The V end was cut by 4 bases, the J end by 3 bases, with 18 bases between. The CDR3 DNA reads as TGCAGCGTTGTAGACCCCGGGGGAGGGTACTATGGCTACACCTTC. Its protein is CSVVDPGGGYYGYTF. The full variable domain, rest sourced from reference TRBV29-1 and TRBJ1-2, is SAVISQKPSRDICQRGTSLTIQCQVDSQVTMMFWYRQQPGQSLTLIATANQGSEATYESGFVIDKFPISRPNLTFSTLTVSNMSPEDSSIYLCSVVDPGGGYYGYTFGSGTRLTVV.

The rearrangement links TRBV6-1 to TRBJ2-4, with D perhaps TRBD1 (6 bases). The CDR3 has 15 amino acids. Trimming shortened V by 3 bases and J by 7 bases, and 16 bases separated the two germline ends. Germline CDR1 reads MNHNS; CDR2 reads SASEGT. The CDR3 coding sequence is TGTGCCAGCAGTGATCCCCTTCAAAGGGGGAACATTCAGTACTTC. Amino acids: CASSDPLQRGNIQYF.